This is a list of T cell receptor beta chains from one sample in a study of blood T cells in healthy people across ages. TCRdb processed the 5' RACE reads anew with MiXCR; each CDR3 protein has one entry. The table has some 930,000 distinct CDR3 sequences, around 29% seen once; the top ten hold roughly a tenth. A further study also used this sample, focusing on T cells of mothers and their children.

The sample consisted of blood. The receptors come from a woman in her forties in good health. CDR3s include the opening cysteine and the closing phenylalanine or tryptophan. The D gene is left open where the match is weak.

V gene	CDR3 length	D gene	J gene	CDR3 protein
TRBV3-1	14	.	.	CASSQGYRGGTQYF
TRBV20-1	15	.	TRBJ2-3	CSAISRAISTDTQYF
TRBV10-3	14	TRBD2	TRBJ2-7	CAISVTSGRDEQYF
TRBV27	15	.	TRBJ2-7	CASSFLSTTVYEQYF
TRBV6-2/TRBV6-3	16	.	TRBJ2-7	CASSYSTGPGTYEQYF
TRBV4-1	13	.	TRBJ2-3	CASSQWRTDTQYF
TRBV7-2	17	TRBD2	TRBJ2-1	CASSRTSGGPRYNEQFF
TRBV7-2	12	.	TRBJ1-6	CASSLVTSPLHF
TRBV4-1	13	.	TRBJ1-5	CASSQEEDQPQHF
TRBV6-5	14	.	TRBJ2-5	CASSYSGFQETQYF
TRBV12-3/TRBV12-4	12	.	TRBJ2-7	CASSFHRAEQYF
TRBV7-2	16	.	TRBJ2-1	CASSPNSGYSYNEQFF
TRBV18	12	.	TRBJ2-1	CASSPLEETQFF
TRBV6-1	14	.	TRBJ1-1	CASSRLGSGTEAFF
TRBV5-1	14	.	TRBJ1-1	CASLRDSTNTEAFF
TRBV3-1	13	.	TRBJ2-7	CASSQGAPYEQYF
TRBV4-1	15	.	TRBJ2-5	CASSQDPGGGETQYF
TRBV12-3/TRBV12-4	12	TRBD1	TRBJ2-5	CASSNGQGTQYF
TRBV20-1	15	.	TRBJ2-5	CSARRGGAGGEAQYF
TRBV7-8	17	.	TRBJ1-6	CASSPIYGQRGNSPLHF
TRBV7-9	13	.	TRBJ1-6	CASSLPGGSPLHF
TRBV11-2	18	.	TRBJ2-2	CASSLPNLPGLRGGELFF
TRBV29-1	13	.	TRBJ1-2	CSVAGDDNYGYTF
TRBV7-2	16	.	TRBJ2-3	CASSPHSARSTDTQYF